The clone carrying this T cell receptor (beta chain) was seen at least ten times. No antigen is known for it. After removal of 5 bases from V and 4 bases from J, the junction contained 8 bases not matched to a gene. This CDR3 spans 15 amino acids. Looked up from germline, CDR1 is SEHNR and CDR2 is FQNEAQ (reference sequence). RNA transcripts were the template for amplifying TCR beta CDR3 regions. First-round RT-PCR of the TCR CDR3 relied on the HTBI primer set. In TCRdb, the multiplex PCR reads were re-called with MiXCR into one record per CDR3 protein. The sample has about 290,000 distinct CDR3 sequences, about an eighth seen once. Researchers defined stable Graves' hyperthyroidism as no ophthalmopathy progression within 18 months. This sample is part of a study of T cells in Graves' hyperthyroidism and ophthalmopathy. Whole-study results and caveats: Stable hyperthyroidism was separated from ophthalmopathy by a model based on 13 V-J features. Blood also showed most of the thyroid clonotypes that were expanded above 0.001.

The sequenced sample was blood. The clonotype comes from a woman aged 40 to 49 with Graves' hyperthyroidism. This chain uses TRBV7-9 with TRBJ1-1; 9 bases line up with TRBD1. The CDR3 bases are TGTGCCAGCAGCAGAGGGGACAGGGAGGCCACTGAAGCTTTCTTT. This sequence encodes CASSRGDREATEAFF.